A selection of T cell receptor beta chains follows, all from one sample in a study of cytomegalovirus exposure and HLA in healthy donors. Data came from immunoSEQ multiplex PCR; TCRdb stores just in-frame clones and leaves some out. The sample holds under 300,000 clones, approximately 84% seen once. Sequenced sample: PBMCs. The receptors were sampled from a woman in her thirties or forties in good health and CMV-seropositive. The conserved cysteine and the conserved F or W are not part of the CDR3 here.

v_gene	j_gene	CDR3aa
TRBV6-5	TRBJ1-1	ASMDRGTEAF
TRBV19	TRBJ1-1	ASSFSFGNTEAF
TRBV28	TRBJ1-2	ASSFNAGQSLPYGYT
TRBV6-6	TRBJ2-7	ASSYLVLAGTYEQY
TRBV6-1	TRBJ1-2	ASNSGGEDYGYT
TRBV7-2	TRBJ2-7	ASSSGGLAGWEQY
TRBV7-2	TRBJ1-2	ASLEGVANYGYT
TRBV30	TRBJ1-6	AARDHYNSPLH
TRBV5-1	TRBJ1-1	ASSREGPANTEAF
TRBV28	TRBJ2-5	ASSLLAGGSQETQY
TRBV25-1	TRBJ2-3	ASQETGGPGGDTQY
TRBV5-1	TRBJ2-2	ASRDGEITGELF
TRBV29-1	TRBJ2-1	SSRTSGEYNEQF
TRBV6-6	TRBJ2-7	ASSYFGDRGYEQY
TRBV11-2	TRBJ2-7	ASSLGHLSSYEQY
TRBV29-1	-	SVEGTRLAGVYEQY
TRBV5-3	TRBJ2-7	ARSWTGTGGSYEQY
TRBV29-1	TRBJ2-2	SCPRPGQEHTGELF
TRBV4-3	TRBJ1-2	ASSQDSGYGYT
TRBV7-2	TRBJ2-1	ASSAGGRGKNEQF
TRBV4-1	TRBJ1-3	ASSQESSLGRNTIY
TRBV27	TRBJ2-1	ASNPSGGYNEQF
TRBV9	TRBJ1-3	ASSDRPQGQSSGNTIY
TRBV4-3	TRBJ2-1	ASSQDLLRLATYNEQF
TRBV28	TRBJ2-5	ASSPGGWETQY
TRBV7-6	TRBJ1-5	ASRPQTGDSNQPQH
TRBV19	TRBJ1-2	ATTISRDSLFESYGYT
TRBV4-3	TRBJ1-1	ASSQDLGGIGTEAF
TRBV28	TRBJ1-1	ASSPVSGQATEAF
TRBV21-1	TRBJ1-5	ASSPGTGSNQPQH